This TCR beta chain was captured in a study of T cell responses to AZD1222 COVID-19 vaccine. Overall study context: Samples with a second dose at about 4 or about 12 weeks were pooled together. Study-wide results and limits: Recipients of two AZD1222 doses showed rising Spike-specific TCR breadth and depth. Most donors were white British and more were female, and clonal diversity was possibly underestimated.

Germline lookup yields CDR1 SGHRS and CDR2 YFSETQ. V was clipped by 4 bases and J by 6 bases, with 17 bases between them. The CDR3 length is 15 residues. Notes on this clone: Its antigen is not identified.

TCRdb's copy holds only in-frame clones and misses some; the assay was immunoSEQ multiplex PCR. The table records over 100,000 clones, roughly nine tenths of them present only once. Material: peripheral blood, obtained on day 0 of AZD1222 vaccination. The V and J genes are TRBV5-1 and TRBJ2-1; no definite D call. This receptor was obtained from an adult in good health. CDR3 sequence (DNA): TGCGCCAGCAGCCTTACCTCGCTAGAGGTCAATGAGCAGTTCTTC. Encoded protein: CASSLTSLEVNEQFF.